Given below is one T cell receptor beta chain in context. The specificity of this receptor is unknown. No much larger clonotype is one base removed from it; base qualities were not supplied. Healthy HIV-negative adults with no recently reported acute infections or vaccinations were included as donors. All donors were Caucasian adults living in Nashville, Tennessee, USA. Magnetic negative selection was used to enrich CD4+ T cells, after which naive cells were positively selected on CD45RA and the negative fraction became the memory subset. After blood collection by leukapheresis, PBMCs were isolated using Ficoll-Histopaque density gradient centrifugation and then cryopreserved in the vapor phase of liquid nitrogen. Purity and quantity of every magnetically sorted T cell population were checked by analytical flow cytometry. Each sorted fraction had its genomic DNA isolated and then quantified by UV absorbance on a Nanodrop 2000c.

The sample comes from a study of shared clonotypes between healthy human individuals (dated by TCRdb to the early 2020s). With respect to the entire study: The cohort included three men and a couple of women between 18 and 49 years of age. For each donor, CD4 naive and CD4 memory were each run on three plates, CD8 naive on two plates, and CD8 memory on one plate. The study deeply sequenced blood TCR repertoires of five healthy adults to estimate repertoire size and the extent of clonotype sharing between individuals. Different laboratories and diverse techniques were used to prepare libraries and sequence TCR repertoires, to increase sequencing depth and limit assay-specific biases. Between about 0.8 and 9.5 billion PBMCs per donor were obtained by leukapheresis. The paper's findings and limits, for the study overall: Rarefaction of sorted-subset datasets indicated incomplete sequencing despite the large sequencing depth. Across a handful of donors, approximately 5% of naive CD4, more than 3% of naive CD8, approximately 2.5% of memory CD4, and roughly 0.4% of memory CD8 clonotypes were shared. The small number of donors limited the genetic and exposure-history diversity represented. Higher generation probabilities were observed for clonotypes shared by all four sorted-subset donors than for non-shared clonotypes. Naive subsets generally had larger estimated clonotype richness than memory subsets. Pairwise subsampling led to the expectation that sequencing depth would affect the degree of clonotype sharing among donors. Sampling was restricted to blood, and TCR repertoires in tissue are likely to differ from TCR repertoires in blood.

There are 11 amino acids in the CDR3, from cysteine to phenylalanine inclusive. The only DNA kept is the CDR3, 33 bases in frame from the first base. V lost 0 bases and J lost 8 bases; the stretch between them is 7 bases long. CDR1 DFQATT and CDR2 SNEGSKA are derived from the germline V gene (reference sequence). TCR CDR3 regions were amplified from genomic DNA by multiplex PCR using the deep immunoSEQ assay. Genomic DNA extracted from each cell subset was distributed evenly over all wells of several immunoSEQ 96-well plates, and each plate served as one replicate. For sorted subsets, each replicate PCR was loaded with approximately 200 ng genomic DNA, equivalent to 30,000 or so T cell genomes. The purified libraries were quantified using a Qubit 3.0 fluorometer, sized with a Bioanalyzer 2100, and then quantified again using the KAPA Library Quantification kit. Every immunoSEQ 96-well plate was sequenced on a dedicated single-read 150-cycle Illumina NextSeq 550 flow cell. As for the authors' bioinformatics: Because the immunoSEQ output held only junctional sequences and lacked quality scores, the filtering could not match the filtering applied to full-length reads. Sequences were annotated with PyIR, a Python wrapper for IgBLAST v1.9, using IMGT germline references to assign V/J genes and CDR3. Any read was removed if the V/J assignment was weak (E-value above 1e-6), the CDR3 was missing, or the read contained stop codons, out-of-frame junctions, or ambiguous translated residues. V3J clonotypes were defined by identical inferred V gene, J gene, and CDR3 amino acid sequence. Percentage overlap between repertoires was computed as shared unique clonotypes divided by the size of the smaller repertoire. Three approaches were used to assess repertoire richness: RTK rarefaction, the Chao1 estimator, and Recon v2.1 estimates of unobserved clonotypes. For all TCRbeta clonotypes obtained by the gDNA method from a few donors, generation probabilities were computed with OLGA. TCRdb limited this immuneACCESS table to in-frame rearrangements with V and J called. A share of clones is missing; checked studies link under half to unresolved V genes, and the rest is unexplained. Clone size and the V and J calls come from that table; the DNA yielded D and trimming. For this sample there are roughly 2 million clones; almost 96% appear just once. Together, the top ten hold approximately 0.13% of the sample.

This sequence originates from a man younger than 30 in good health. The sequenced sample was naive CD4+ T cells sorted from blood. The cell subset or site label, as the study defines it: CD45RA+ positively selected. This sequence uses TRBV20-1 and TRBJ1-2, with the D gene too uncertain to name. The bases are TGCAGTGCTAGAGATAACCGGGGCTACACCTTC. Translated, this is CSARDNRGYTF.